The clone carrying this T cell receptor (beta chain) came up many times. The CDR3 is made up of 13 amino acids. CDR1 and CDR2 from the germline V gene are SQVTM and ANQGSEA. Trimming cost V 7 bases and J 10 bases, with 22 bases left between them. The time point here: sample taken at primary tumor resection. No cell sorting; template was whole RNA from tumor, lung tissue or PBMC. The sample is drawn from a study of spatial heterogeneity in lung cancer. In TCRdb, the 5' RACE reads were re-called with MiXCR into one record per CDR3 protein. This sample has almost 75,000 distinct CDR3 sequences, with about 14% found just once.

Sequences were derived from PBMCs, sampled at surgery. This sequence joins TRBV29-1 and TRBJ2-5, with D possibly called TRBD1 or TRBD2 (5 bases each). The clonotype originates from a male donor with early-stage non-small cell lung cancer. The CDR3 coding sequence is TGCAGCGGCAGCCGGGACCGCAGTAGGAGCCAGTACTTC. It encodes CSGSRDRSRSQYF.